Shown below are 20 T cell receptor beta chains from a single sample sequenced in a study of blood T cell repertoires in COVID-19. Some clones are missing from TCRdb's copy, which holds only in-frame ones; the method was immunoSEQ multiplex PCR. The profile shows 250,000 to 300,000 clones, nearly 90% of them singletons. Material for sequencing was PBMCs or T cells enriched from blood (not recorded which). The origin of the receptors is a woman in her sixties or seventies who had recovered from COVID-19.

This chain links TRBV12-3 or TRBV12-4 with TRBJ1-2, with D uncertain. The CDR3 has 12 residues. Trimming took off 6 bases at V and 1 base at J, with 6 bases between the two ends. The CDR3 sequence: CASRQINYGYTF. Written as DNA, the CDR3 is TGTGCCAGCAGACAGATTAACTATGGCTACACCTTC.

The gene calls are TRBV24-1 and TRBJ2-1; 7 nucleotides line up with TRBD2. This CDR3 contains 18 residues. V was clipped by 5 bases and J by 5 bases; unmatched bases: 17. Per the germline V gene, CDR1 is KGHDR and CDR2 is SFDVKD. The CDR3 sequence is CATSAIGEGPGVDNEQFF. The CDR3 bases are TGTGCCACCAGTGCCATTGGGGAGGGTCCGGGTGTGGACAATGAGCAGTTCTTC.

The V gene is TRBV19, the J gene TRBJ1-4; D perhaps matches TRBD1 (6 bases). The CDR3 covers 11 residues. With 9 bases removed from V and 12 bases from J, the gap between germline ends came to 14 bases. CDR1 and CDR2 from the germline V gene are LNHDA and SQIVND (reference sequence). CDR3 nucleotide sequence: TGTGCCAGCGCAAACAACAGGGAACTGTTTTTT. Its protein product is CASANNRELFF. Supplemented by reference TRBV19 and TRBJ1-4, the full variable domain reads DGGITQSPKYLFRKEGQNVTLSCEQNLNHDAMYWYRQDPGQGLRLIYYSQIVNDFQKGDIAEGYSVSREKKESFPLTVTSAQKNPTAFYLCASANNRELFFGSGTQLSVL.

This chain joins TRBV5-4 and TRBJ2-3; 10 nucleotides match TRBD2. The CDR3 consists of 16 residues. From germline, CDR1 is SGHNT and CDR2 YYREEE (reference sequence). V trimming: 4 bases; J trimming: 3 bases; junction bases outside the gene matches: 8. The CDR3 loop reads CASSPLAGVKTDTQYF. The CDR3 region has the DNA TGTGCCAGCAGCCCGCTAGCGGGAGTTAAAACAGATACGCAGTATTTT.

J is TRBJ1-2 and V is TRBV6-5; 9 nucleotides align to TRBD1. V gave up 6 bases and J gave up 9 bases; unmatched junction bases: 11. CDR1 is MNHEY and CDR2 is SVGAGI in the germline V gene. The CDR3 runs to 14 residues. CDR3 DNA: TGTGCCAGCAGACCCGGACAGGGGCTTCATAGCTACACCTTC. Its protein is CASRPGQGLHSYTF.

The chain recombines TRBV5-4 with TRBJ2-7; TRBD2 matches at 7 bases. V lost 4 bases and J lost 7; bases outside the gene matches: 8. The CDR3 runs to 13 residues. Germline V gene sequence: CDR1 SGHNT, CDR2 YYREEE (reference sequence). The CDR3 sequence is CASSAGEAGEQYF. The CDR3, as DNA: TGTGCCAGCAGCGCGGGAGAAGCAGGGGAGCAGTACTTC.

The chain is built from TRBV12-1 and TRBJ1-5; the D call TRBD1 from the table was never checked on the DNA. TRBV12-1 is an annotated pseudogene. CDR3 length equals 14 residues. The CDR3 DNA is TGTGCCAGCAGCTTTCCCCAACAGAATCAGCCCCAGCATTTT. It specifies CASSFPQQNQPQHF.

The chain carries TRBV7-9 and TRBJ1-4, with D uncertain. Per the germline V gene, CDR1 is SEHNR and CDR2 is FQNEAQ (reference sequence). V was cut by 1 base and J by 7 bases, with 13 bases left in between. This CDR3 contains 15 residues. As DNA, the CDR3 is TGTGCCAGCAGCTTAGTCGGAGACGGCGGTGAAAAACTGTTTTTT. It specifies CASSLVGDGGEKLFF.

With respect to this clone: At one boundary the junction diverges from the germline segment, which might be a read error. The chain links TRBV28 to TRBJ2-7; possibly TRBD2 for D (6 bases). The germline gives CDR1 MDHEN, CDR2 SYDVKM. This CDR3 comprises 15 residues. The CDR3 region is CASSLGGTVSHEQYF. As DNA, the CDR3 is TGTGCCAGCAGTTTAGGCGGGACGGTCTCCCACGAGCAGTACTTC.

V gene TRBV3-1 (or the pseudogene TRBV3-2) combines with J gene TRBJ2-7; TRBD2 matches at 7 bases. Per germline, CDR1 LGHDT and CDR2 YNNKEL (reference sequence). CDR3 size: 14 residues. Trimming took 4 bases from V and 2 from J; bases not matched to a gene: 5. The CDR3 DNA reads as TGTGCCAGCAGCCCAGGGCGGGGGACCTACGAGCAGTACTTC. The encoded protein is CASSPGRGTYEQYF.

The chain combines TRBV30 with TRBJ1-5; 8 bases match TRBD1. Germline CDR1 GTSNPN, CDR2 SVGIG (reference sequence). The CDR3 is made up of 13 amino acids. V shed 1 base and J 7 bases; nucleotides not matched to a gene: 3. In DNA, the CDR3 is TGTGCCTGGAGTGGACAGGGGTACCAGCCCCAGCATTTT. It encodes CAWSGQGYQPQHF.

The rearrangement joins TRBV2 to TRBJ2-1, with TRBD2 identical over 7 bases. The CDR3 has 14 residues. Looked up from germline, CDR1 is SNHLY and CDR2 is FYNNEI. With 3 bases clipped from V and 5 bases from J, the junction kept 4 bases outside the gene matches. For the CDR3, the DNA is TGTGCCAGCAGTGATGGGCTAGCGGACAATGAGCAGTTCTTC. This sequence encodes CASSDGLADNEQFF.

The chain carries TRBV18 and TRBJ2-1, with a weak D call TRBD2 (6 bases). The CDR3 extends over 14 amino acids. Trimming pared 1 base from V and 10 bases from J, leaving 14 bases between. The V gene's germline CDR1 is KGHSH and CDR2 LQKENI. The CDR3 region has the DNA TGTGCCAGCTCACCACTGTGGGAGGAACGCGAGCAGTTCTTC. Translating gives CASSPLWEEREQFF.

This clone was observed a single time. The chain links TRBV7-9 to TRBJ2-1, with 13 bases identical to TRBD2. This CDR3 is built from 16 residues. J was trimmed by 12 bases and V by 5 bases; bases with no gene match: 13. The germline CDR1 and CDR2 sequences are SEHNR and FQNEAQ (reference sequence). The CDR3 reads CASSLTGTSGATGQFF. The CDR3 DNA reads TGTGCCAGCAGCCTCACTGGGACTAGCGGGGCCACTGGGCAGTTCTTC.

V gene TRBV6-1 combines with J gene TRBJ1-2; tentatively, D is TRBD1 (6 bases). Trimming stripped 2 bases from V and 1 base from J, with 8 bases between. The CDR3 sequence is 14 residues long. Germline lookup yields CDR1 MNHNS and CDR2 SASEGT. CDR3 sequence: CASSETGRNYGYTF. CDR3 DNA: TGTGCCAGCAGTGAAACAGGGCGTAACTATGGCTACACCTTC.

The rearrangement joins TRBV6-1 to TRBJ2-3; tentative D call: TRBD2 (5 bases). CDR3 size: 14 residues. Germline V gene data show CDR1 as MNHNS and CDR2 as SASEGT. V lost 1 base, J lost 4 bases, and 9 bases lay in between. Here the CDR3 reads CASSEGAAPDTQYF. The CDR3 nucleotides read TGTGCCAGCAGTGAAGGAGCGGCGCCAGATACGCAGTATTTT.

This clone came up once. The genes are TRBV28 and TRBJ2-5, with D possibly matching TRBD2 (6 bases). Germline V lookup: CDR1 MDHEN, CDR2 SYDVKM. The CDR3 runs 14 residues. V lost 7 bases, J lost 4 bases, and 16 bases lay in between. This CDR3 is CASTGGGIGETQYF. CDR3 DNA sequence: TGTGCCAGCACGGGTGGAGGGATCGGAGAGACCCAGTACTTC.

The chain has TRBV7-3 and TRBJ1-1, with D uncertain. Germline assignment: CDR1 SGHTA and CDR2 FQGTGA. The ends were cut back, 0 bases at V and 4 bases at J, with 6 bases in the middle. The length of the CDR3 is 13 residues. The chain's CDR3 is CASSLTPGTEAFF. DNA of the CDR3: TGTGCCAGCAGCTTAACCCCCGGCACTGAAGCTTTCTTT. Full variable domain (remainder filled in from reference TRBV7-3 and TRBJ1-1): GAGVSQTPSNKVTEKGKYVELRCDPISGHTALYWYRQSLGQGPEFLIYFQGTGAADDSGLPNDRFFAVRPEGSVSTLKIQRTERGDSAVYLCASSLTPGTEAFFGQGTRLTVV.

The V gene is TRBV27, the J gene TRBJ2-5, with 7 positions matching TRBD2. The CDR3 is made up of 18 amino acids. After removal of 0 bases from V and 0 bases from J, the junction contained 10 bases not matched to a gene. Germline V CDR1 and CDR2: MNHEY, SMNVEV (reference sequence). Here the CDR3 reads CASSLSMASGVYQETQYF. The DNA of the CDR3 is TGTGCCAGCAGTTTATCGATGGCTAGCGGCGTGTACCAAGAGACCCAGTACTTC.

The V gene is TRBV6-5, the J gene TRBJ2-1; 7 nucleotides match TRBD2. CDR1 MNHEY and CDR2 SVGAGI come from the germline V gene. The CDR3 runs to 16 residues. V trimming: 1 base; J trimming: 7 bases; junction bases outside the gene matches: 10. The DNA of the CDR3 is TGTGCCAGCAGTTACTTATCCGGGAGGTACGGGAATGAGCAGTTCTTC. Translating gives CASSYLSGRYGNEQFF.